The 2 T cell receptor beta chains reported below all come from one sample, sequenced in a study of Ad26.COV2.S vaccination and SARS-CoV-2 variants. Only in-frame clones appear in the TCRdb table, and some are missing; sequencing was by immunoSEQ multiplex PCR. The repertoire holds some 350,000 clones, with about 90% as singletons. This specimen consisted of peripheral blood, obtained after recovery from COVID-19. The source of these receptors is a human donor who had recovered from COVID-19.

This chain connects TRBV6-2 or TRBV6-3 to TRBJ2-1; TRBD1 or TRBD2 may be the D gene (5 bases each). The CDR3 length is 16 residues. Trimming shortened V by 4 bases and J by 8 bases, and 21 bases separated the two germline ends. CDR1 is MNHEY, CDR2 SVGEGT, per germline. The CDR3 here is CASSSIIGSRGDEQFF. CDR3 in DNA: TGTGCCAGCAGTTCCATCATCGGGTCTCGGGGCGATGAGCAGTTCTTC.

The V gene is TRBV10-1, the J gene TRBJ2-5, with TRBD1 matching 11 bases. V lost 8 bases to trimming and J lost 4 bases; unmatched junction nucleotides: 6. Germline V CDR1 and CDR2: WNHNN, SYGVQD (reference sequence). This CDR3 is 14 amino acids long. The CDR3 loop reads CASRDRGEVETQYF. DNA of the CDR3: TGCGCCAGCCGGGACAGGGGGGAGGTAGAGACCCAGTACTTC.